These 31 T cell receptor beta chains were sequenced from one sample in a study of blood T cell repertoires in COVID-19 (dated by TCRdb to 2020 to 2021). To prepare the library, the immunoSEQ multiplex PCR assay was applied. The table comes from immuneACCESS by way of TCRdb, which keeps in-frame sequences with V and J called. Part of the clones is missing from these tables; in studies checked, under half for an unresolved V gene and the rest for unknown reasons. In this sample the table shows over 150,000 clones, roughly 78% of which occur a single time. Of the sample, roughly 19% falls within the top ten clones. The sequenced sample consisted of PBMCs or T cells enriched from blood (not recorded which). Receptor source: a woman in her seventies in a cohort exposed to, infected with or recovered from COVID-19 (not recorded which).

A few counts support this clone. The chain employs TRBV5-4 and TRBJ2-2; 12 positions agree with TRBD2. Germline-derived CDR1 and CDR2 are SGHNT and YYREEE (reference sequence). The CDR3 contains 16 residues. V gave up 4 bases and J gave up 6 bases; unmatched junction bases: 7. CDR3: CASSPPSGRAPGELFF. As DNA, the CDR3 is TGTGCCAGCAGCCCACCTAGCGGGAGGGCCCCCGGGGAGCTGTTTTTT.

The chain recombines TRBV11-2 with TRBJ1-4, with no clear D. From germline, CDR1 is SGHAT and CDR2 FQNNGV. The CDR3 extends over 15 amino acids. Trimming pared 5 bases from V and 7 bases from J, leaving 17 bases between. CDR3 amino acids: CASSRLHERSEKLFF. The DNA for the CDR3 is TGTGCCAGCAGCCGTCTTCACGAACGTAGTGAAAAACTGTTTTTT.

This chain uses TRBV19 with TRBJ2-3; D is possibly TRBD2 (6 bases). The V gene lost 7 bases and the J gene lost 2 bases, with 16 bases spanning the gap. The CDR3 runs to 15 residues. Per the germline V gene, CDR1 is LNHDA and CDR2 is SQIVND (reference sequence). CDR3 residues: CASTGAGIHTDTQYF. The CDR3 bases are TGTGCCAGTACGGGAGCAGGCATACACACAGATACGCAGTATTTT.

The V call is TRBV27, the J call TRBJ2-1; D remains ambiguous. Germline-derived CDR1 and CDR2 are MNHEY and SMNVEV (reference sequence). This CDR3 comprises 13 residues. The V gene lost 3 bases and the J gene lost 8 bases, with 11 bases spanning the gap. CDR3 sequence reads: CASSFAGNYEQFF. CDR3 DNA sequence: TGTGCCAGCAGTTTTGCAGGTAACTATGAGCAGTTCTTC.

The chain carries TRBV28 and TRBJ2-5, with TRBD2 matching over 12 bases. Germline values: CDR1 MDHEN, CDR2 SYDVKM. The V segment lost 6 bases and the J segment 4 bases; nucleotides outside the gene matches: 9. The CDR3 is 16 amino acids. This CDR3 reads CASSRRLAGERETQYF. Written as DNA, the CDR3 is TGTGCCAGCAGCAGGAGACTAGCGGGAGAGAGAGAGACCCAGTACTTC.

V is TRBV2 and J is TRBJ2-3; a possible D gene is TRBD2 (6 bases). The CDR3 is 15 residues long. The V gene's germline CDR1 is SNHLY and CDR2 FYNNEI. Trimming pared 7 bases from V and 1 base from J, leaving 15 bases between. CDR3 DNA sequence: TGTGCCAGCACAAAACTAGCCCAAGGCACAGATACGCAGTATTTT. Translation: CASTKLAQGTDTQYF.

The chain employs TRBV5-5 and TRBJ2-3, with unresolved D. Trimming left V 1 base short and J 6 bases short, with 18 bases between. Germline CDR1 and CDR2: SGHKS and YYEKEE (reference sequence). There are 16 residues in the CDR3. The CDR3: CASSLYGSQSGDTQYF. The CDR3 DNA sequence: TGTGCCAGCAGCTTGTACGGTAGTCAGTCCGGGGATACGCAGTATTTT.

V and J are TRBV28 and TRBJ1-5; TRBD1 might be the D (5 bases). Germline CDR1 reads MDHEN; CDR2 reads SYDVKM. The CDR3 length is 15 residues. Deletions cut 7 bases from V and 6 bases from J, with 19 bases between. CDR3 DNA: TGTGCCAGCACCCCCCCAAGCAGGGAGGGTCAGCCCCAGCATTTT. Its protein product is CASTPPSREGQPQHF. Full variable domain (rest looked up from reference TRBV28 and TRBJ1-5): DVKVTQSSRYLVKRTGEKVFLECVQDMDHENMFWYRQDPGLGLRLIYFSYDVKMKEKGDIPEGYSVSREKKERFSLILESASTNQTSMYLCASTPPSREGQPQHFGDGTRLSIL.

The chain uses TRBV3-1 (or the pseudogene TRBV3-2) and TRBJ2-1, with D uncertain. The CDR3 is 12 amino acids. Trimming took off 1 base at V and 10 bases at J, with 8 bases between the two ends. CDR1 and CDR2 (germline): LGHDT, YNNKEL (reference sequence). Here the CDR3 reads CASSQGPAEQFF. CDR3 nucleotide sequence: TGTGCCAGCAGCCAAGGTCCAGCGGAGCAGTTCTTC.

The chain links TRBV2 to TRBJ1-4; D perhaps matches TRBD1 (6 bases). The CDR3 is made up of 15 amino acids. Germline CDR1 reads SNHLY; CDR2 reads FYNNEI. The ends were cut back, 5 bases at V and 2 bases at J, with 12 bases in the middle. CDR3 DNA: TGTGCCAGCAGTTTACAGGGTGGGACTAATGAAAAACTGTTTTTT. This sequence encodes CASSLQGGTNEKLFF. Variable domain in full (rest from reference TRBV2 and TRBJ1-4): EPEVTQTPSHQVTQMGQEVILRCVPISNHLYFYWYRQILGQKVEFLVSFYNNEISEKSEIFDDQFSVERPDGSNFTLKIRSTKLEDSAMYFCASSLQGGTNEKLFFGSGTQLSVL.

DNA for the CDR3: TGTGCCACTACTTGGGCTACAGGGATGAACACCGGGGAGCTGTTTTTT. It specifies CATTWATGMNTGELFF. V and J are TRBV19 and TRBJ2-2; possible D gene TRBD1, 6 bases. The V gene's germline CDR1 is LNHDA and CDR2 SQIVND (reference sequence). The CDR3 length is 16 residues. With 10 bases removed from V and 1 base from J, the gap between germline ends came to 19 bases.

J is TRBJ2-3 and V is TRBV27; 14 nucleotides line up with TRBD2. This CDR3 is 16 amino acids long. V lost 5 bases to trimming and J lost 7 bases; unmatched junction nucleotides: 8. Looked up from germline, CDR1 is MNHEY and CDR2 is SMNVEV (reference sequence). CDR3 protein: CASSLGGTSGRNTQYF. For the CDR3, the DNA is TGTGCCAGCAGTCTTGGGGGGACTAGCGGGAGAAATACGCAGTATTTT.

DNA of the CDR3: TGTGCCAGCAGGGATGCGGGAGGGATTAATGAGCAGTTCTTC. Translated, it gives CASRDAGGINEQFF. J is TRBJ2-1 and V is TRBV6-5, with 9 bases matching TRBD2. Per germline, CDR1 MNHEY and CDR2 SVGAGI. CDR3 length equals 14 residues. V shed 6 bases, J shed 7 bases, and the junction held 7 bases outside the gene matches.

The chain is built from TRBV18 and TRBJ1-1; D may be TRBD1 (6 bases). The CDR3 totals 16 residues. The germline V gene encodes CDR1 KGHSH and CDR2 LQKENI. The ends were cut back, 2 bases at V and 0 bases at J, with 13 bases in the middle. The CDR3 sequence: CASSPYTGLMNTEAFF. CDR3 DNA: TGTGCCAGCTCACCATATACAGGGCTCATGAACACTGAAGCTTTCTTT.

The V gene is TRBV5-4, the J gene TRBJ1-1, with 9 positions matching TRBD1. V dropped 4 bases and J dropped 3; count of bases not matched to a gene: 10. This CDR3 is 16 amino acids long. Looked up from germline, CDR1 is SGHNT and CDR2 is YYREEE (reference sequence). The CDR3 sequence: CASSRSTGGYHTEAFF. The CDR3 DNA reads as TGTGCCAGCAGCCGTTCTACAGGGGGCTACCACACTGAAGCTTTCTTT.

The V gene is TRBV11-2, the J gene TRBJ2-1; tentatively, D is TRBD2 (7 bases). V was clipped by 5 bases and J by 0 bases, with 17 bases between them. CDR3 size: 17 residues. CDR1 and CDR2 from the germline V gene are SGHAT and FQNNGV. The CDR3 protein is CASSEGGAGASYNEQFF. The DNA for the CDR3 is TGTGCCAGCAGCGAAGGGGGGGCGGGAGCCTCCTACAATGAGCAGTTCTTC. Full variable domain (missing parts from reference TRBV11-2 and TRBJ2-1): EAGVAQSPRYKIIEKRQSVAFWCNPISGHATLYWYQQILGQGPKLLIQFQNNGVVDDSQLPKDRFSAERLKGVDSTLKIQPAKLEDSAVYLCASSEGGAGASYNEQFFGPGTRLTVL.

V gene TRBV9 combines with J gene TRBJ2-3; 7 bases are shared with TRBD1. Trimming took 0 bases from V and 5 from J; bases not matched to a gene: 3. The CDR3 is 14 residues long. Germline lookup yields CDR1 SGDLS and CDR2 YYNGEE. The CDR3 DNA reads TGTGCCAGCAGCGTAGTCCCAGGGGGAGATACGCAGTATTTT. Protein: CASSVVPGGDTQYF.

The V gene is TRBV9, the J gene TRBJ2-1, with 8 positions matching TRBD2. Trimming at V came to 0 bases and at J to 8 bases, leaving 13 bases not matched to a gene. The CDR3 contains 17 residues. Germline V gives CDR1 SGDLS, CDR2 YYNGEE. The CDR3 loop reads CASSVGLWAGGRHEQFF. The CDR3 DNA follows: TGTGCCAGCAGCGTAGGTCTGTGGGCGGGAGGTAGACATGAGCAGTTCTTC.

This clone was seen only once. V is TRBV29-1 and J is TRBJ1-1; tentative D call: TRBD1 (5 bases). The CDR3 has 12 residues. The germline V gene has CDR1 SQVTM and CDR2 ANQGSEA. Trimming pared 7 bases from V and 1 base from J, leaving 10 bases between. Here the CDR3 reads CSGLGGNTEAFF. In DNA form, the CDR3 reads TGCAGCGGACTCGGGGGGAACACTGAAGCTTTCTTT.

The rearrangement links TRBV18 to TRBJ2-2; D gene unclear. The CDR3 runs 12 residues. V shed 8 bases and J shed 7 bases, with 11 bases lying between them. CDR1 and CDR2 from the germline V gene are KGHSH and LQKENI. CDR3 coding DNA: TGTGCCAGCCAGGCCTTGAGCGGGGAGCTGTTTTTT. The encoded protein is CASQALSGELFF.

This chain uses TRBV6-2 or TRBV6-3 with TRBJ1-2, with TRBD1 matching 9 bases. Germline CDR1 reads MNHEY; CDR2 reads SVGEGT. CDR3 size: 15 residues. V shed 5 bases and J 8 bases; nucleotides not matched to a gene: 12. The CDR3 loop is CASSRTQGASGGYTF. The DNA for the CDR3 is TGTGCCAGCAGTCGAACACAGGGGGCATCGGGAGGCTACACCTTC.

This clone was recorded only once. This chain links TRBV5-1 with TRBJ1-1, with no clear D. The V end lost 1 base, the J end lost 2 bases, and 6 bases lay between the germline ends. The CDR3 length is 13 residues. Germline V CDR1 and CDR2: SGHRS, YFSETQ. CDR3 in amino acids: CASSLNLNTEAFF. The CDR3 DNA is TGCGCCAGCAGCTTGAATCTCAACACTGAAGCTTTCTTT.

The gene calls are TRBV5-1 and TRBJ2-5; 10 bases match TRBD2. The CDR3 loop spans 17 amino acids. Germline loops: CDR1 SGHRS, CDR2 YFSETQ. V was clipped by 4 bases and J by 2 bases; unmatched bases: 11. DNA for the CDR3: TGCGCCAGCAGCGGCACGGTACCGGGACTAGCGCAAGAGACCCAGTACTTC. This sequence encodes CASSGTVPGLAQETQYF.

The chain combines TRBV6-2 or TRBV6-3 with TRBJ2-1; 12 bases align to TRBD2. CDR3 length: 16 amino acids. Germline V gene lookup returns CDR1 MNHEY and CDR2 SVGEGT. Trimming at V came to 6 bases and at J to 11 bases, leaving 14 bases not matched to a gene. CDR3 DNA sequence: TGTGCCAGCAGCGCCGAAGAACCGACTAGCGGGGGCCAGCAGTTCTTC. It encodes CASSAEEPTSGGQQFF.

The chain uses TRBV5-1 and TRBJ1-2; D is undetermined. The V end was cut by 4 bases, the J end by 1 base, with 8 bases between. The CDR3 covers 13 residues. Germline V lookup: CDR1 SGHRS, CDR2 YFSETQ. The CDR3 DNA reads TGCGCCAGCAGCAGCCTCATTAACTATGGCTACACCTTC. Amino acid sequence: CASSSLINYGYTF.

This chain links TRBV7-9 with TRBJ1-4; 9 nucleotides align to TRBD1. The CDR3 is made up of 19 amino acids. Germline CDR1 and CDR2: SEHNR and FQNEAQ (reference sequence). Trimming cost V 4 bases and J 7 bases; bases outside gene matches: 19. CDR3 DNA: TGTGCCAGCAGCTCCGGAACCGGGACAGGGTTTTATGATGGTGAAAAACTGTTTTTT. Translating it yields CASSSGTGTGFYDGEKLFF.

This clone occurred a few times. CDR3 in amino acids: CATSQEIRQFEQYF. The CDR3 DNA reads as TGTGCCACCAGCCAAGAGATCAGACAGTTCGAGCAGTACTTC. The chain joins TRBV15 to TRBJ2-7; a possible D gene is TRBD1 (5 bases). The CDR3 has 14 residues. Germline CDR1 and CDR2: LNHNV and YYDKDF (reference sequence). Trimming took 5 bases from V and 6 from J, leaving 17 bases between them.

V usage is TRBV9 and J usage is TRBJ2-1, with 11 bases aligning to TRBD2. CDR1 SGDLS and CDR2 YYNGEE come from the germline V gene. V lost 0 bases and J lost 7; bases outside the gene matches: 3. This CDR3 has 15 amino acids. The CDR3 protein is CASSVGGTSGNEQFF. The CDR3 DNA is TGTGCCAGCAGCGTAGGGGGGACTAGCGGTAATGAGCAGTTCTTC.

J is TRBJ2-1 and V is TRBV11-3; 8 bases align to TRBD2. The CDR3 loop spans 15 amino acids. V lost 4 bases and J lost 9; bases outside the gene matches: 11. Germline CDR1 reads SGHNT; CDR2 reads YENEEA. The CDR3, as DNA: TGTGCCAGCAGCTCACGGCAAGCGGGAGTGCGTGAGCAGTTCTTC. Residues: CASSSRQAGVREQFF.

The rearrangement uses TRBV19 and TRBJ1-4, with a possible D match to TRBD1 (5 bases). Germline CDR1 LNHDA, CDR2 SQIVND (reference sequence). Trimming removed 7 bases at V and 8 bases at J, with 14 bases between. The CDR3 is 13 amino acids. The CDR3 loop reads CASIEQGREKLFF. The CDR3 nucleotides read TGTGCCAGTATAGAGCAGGGCAGGGAAAAACTGTTTTTT.

This chain links TRBV7-2 with TRBJ2-7; the D gene is possibly TRBD1 (6 bases). Germline CDR1 and CDR2: SGHTA and FQGNSA. V dropped 4 bases and J dropped 1 base, with 17 bases sitting between them. The CDR3 runs to 16 residues. Here the CDR3 DNA reads TGTGCCAGCAGCTATAACCCGGGACATAGTTCCTACGAGCAGTACTTC. It translates to CASSYNPGHSSYEQYF.